A single TCR beta chain is shown here with its context. Its matching antigen is unknown. This record comes from a study of OX40 agonist ivuxolimab in advanced cancers. Study context: The mean age was roughly 60 years, ranging from about 23 to 79, with less than 90% of participants male.

Study-wide findings and caveats: Nonresponders included some who also had low normalized T-cell clonal expansion. The study did not work out the antigen specificity of the expanded peripheral T cells. The study found among the lowest clonal expansion in partial responders at 0.1-3.0 mg/kg.

The CDR3 runs 15 residues. Deletions cut 3 bases from V and 1 base from J, with 10 bases between. Looked up from germline, CDR1 is LNHDA and CDR2 is SQIVND (reference sequence). Sequencing was performed with immunoSEQ multiplex PCR; in TCRdb, only in-frame clones are kept and a portion is missing. The table includes 55,000 to 65,000 clones, 80% to 95% detected once. V gene TRBV19 combines with J gene TRBJ1-5, with D unresolved. The clonotype comes from an adult with an advanced solid tumor such as melanoma, head and neck, liver or kidney cancer. The sample in question was CD4+ or CD8+ T cells sorted from blood, obtained in a trial of the OX40 agonist ivuxolimab. The CDR3 protein is CASSIVGESNQPQHF. The CDR3 DNA is TGTGCCAGTAGTATTGTCGGGGAGAGCAATCAGCCCCAGCATTTT.